This T cell receptor beta chain was sequenced for a study of T cell changes during pregnancy in multiple sclerosis. Trimming left V 2 bases short and J 1 base short, with 9 bases between. The length of the CDR3 is 15 residues. Germline CDR1 is MGHDK and CDR2 is SYGVNS. Using immunoSEQ multiplex PCR, the repertoire was profiled, and TCRdb retains in-frame clones only, with some absent. Among around 85,000 clones listed, about 89% were seen once. The TCR was taken from a female donor in good health, serving as a control in a pregnancy study. Some clones in this sample may be carry-over from other donors' samples. This material consisted of PBMCs, taken in the first trimester of pregnancy. This rearrangement joins TRBV25-1 to TRBJ2-1; possible D gene TRBD1, 5 bases. Here the CDR3 DNA reads TGTGCCAGCAGTGAAACAGGTCTATCCTACAATGAGCAGTTCTTC. Amino acid sequence: CASSETGLSYNEQFF.